The present entry profiles one TCR beta chain with its context. Antigen unknown. These data belong to a study of beta chain features in type 1 diabetes. General study results and limits: The similarity of naive, central memory and Treg TCRB repertoires appeared greater among patients than among healthy donors.

V lost 6 bases to trimming and J lost 7 bases; unmatched junction nucleotides: 7. The CDR3 extends over 13 amino acids. The germline V gene encodes CDR1 MGHDK and CDR2 SYGVNS. Expressed TCRB transcripts were sequenced after all isolated RNA was converted to cDNA. Measured with immunoSEQ multiplex PCR; TCRdb has only the in-frame clones, and not every one. The sample consists of around 500,000 clones, about an eighth of them appearing once. This chain connects TRBV25-1 to TRBJ2-5, with 8 positions matching TRBD2. The sample taken for sequencing was naive CD4+ T cells from blood. The TCR comes from a woman younger than 35 in good health. In DNA form, the CDR3 reads TGTGCCAGCAGACCAGCGGGAGTAGTGACCCAGTACTTC. This encodes CASRPAGVVTQYF.